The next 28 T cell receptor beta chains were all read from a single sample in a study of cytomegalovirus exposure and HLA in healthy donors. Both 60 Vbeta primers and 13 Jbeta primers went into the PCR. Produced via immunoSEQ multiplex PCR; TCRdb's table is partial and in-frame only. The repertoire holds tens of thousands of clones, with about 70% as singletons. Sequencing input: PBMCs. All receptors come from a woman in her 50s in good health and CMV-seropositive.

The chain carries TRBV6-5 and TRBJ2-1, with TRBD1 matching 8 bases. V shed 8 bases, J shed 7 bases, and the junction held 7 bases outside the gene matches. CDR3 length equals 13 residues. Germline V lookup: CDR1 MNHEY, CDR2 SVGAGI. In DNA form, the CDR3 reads TGTGCCAGCGGGGCAGGGGGCGGGAATGAGCAGTTCTTC. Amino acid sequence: CASGAGGGNEQFF.

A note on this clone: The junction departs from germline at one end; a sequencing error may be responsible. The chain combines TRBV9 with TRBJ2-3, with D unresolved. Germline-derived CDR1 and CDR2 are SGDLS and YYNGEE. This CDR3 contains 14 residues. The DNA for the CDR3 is TGTGCCGGCAGCACGAACACCTTACCAGATACGCAGTATTTT. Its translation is CAGSTNTLPDTQYF.

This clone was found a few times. The chain's CDR3 is CASSSTGQGLSTEAFF. The CDR3 DNA is TGTGCCAGCAGTTCCACGGGACAGGGCCTTAGCACTGAAGCTTTCTTT. The chain carries TRBV27 and TRBJ1-1; 9 bases are a match to TRBD1. The CDR3 covers 16 residues. Germline V CDR1 and CDR2: MNHEY, SMNVEV (reference sequence). V lost 4 bases to trimming and J lost 4 bases; unmatched junction nucleotides: 10.

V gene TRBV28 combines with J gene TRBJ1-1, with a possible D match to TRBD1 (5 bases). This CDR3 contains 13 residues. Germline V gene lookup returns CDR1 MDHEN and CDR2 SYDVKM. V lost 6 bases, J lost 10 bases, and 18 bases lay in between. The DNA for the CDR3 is TGTGCCAGCAGACTTCAGGGTGCCAGAGCAGCTTTCTTT. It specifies CASRLQGARAAFF.

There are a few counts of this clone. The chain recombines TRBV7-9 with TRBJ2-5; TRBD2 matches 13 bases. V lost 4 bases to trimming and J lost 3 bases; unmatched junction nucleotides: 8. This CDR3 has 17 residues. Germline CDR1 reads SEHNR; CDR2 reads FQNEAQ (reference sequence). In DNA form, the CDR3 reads TGTGCCAGCAGCTGGCCCGGACTAGCGGGAGCGAAAGAGACCCAGTACTTC. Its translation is CASSWPGLAGAKETQYF.

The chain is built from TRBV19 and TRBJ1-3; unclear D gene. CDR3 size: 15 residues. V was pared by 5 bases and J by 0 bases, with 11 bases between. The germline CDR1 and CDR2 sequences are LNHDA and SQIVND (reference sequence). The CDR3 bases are TGTGCCAGTAGTTACCTGACTCGCTCTGGAAACACCATATATTTT. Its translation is CASSYLTRSGNTIYF.

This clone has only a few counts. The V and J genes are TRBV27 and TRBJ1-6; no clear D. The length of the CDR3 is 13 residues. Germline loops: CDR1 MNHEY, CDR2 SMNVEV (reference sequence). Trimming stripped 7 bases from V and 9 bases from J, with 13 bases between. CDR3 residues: CASTPWPGSPLHF. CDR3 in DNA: TGTGCCAGCACCCCATGGCCGGGTTCACCCCTCCACTTT.

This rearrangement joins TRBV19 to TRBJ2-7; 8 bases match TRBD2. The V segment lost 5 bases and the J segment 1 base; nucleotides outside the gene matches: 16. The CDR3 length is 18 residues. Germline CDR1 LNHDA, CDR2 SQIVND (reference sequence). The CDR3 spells CASSLAPPVAGKSYEQYF. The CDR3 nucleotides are TGTGCCAGTAGTCTGGCACCCCCAGTAGCGGGAAAATCCTACGAGCAGTACTTC.

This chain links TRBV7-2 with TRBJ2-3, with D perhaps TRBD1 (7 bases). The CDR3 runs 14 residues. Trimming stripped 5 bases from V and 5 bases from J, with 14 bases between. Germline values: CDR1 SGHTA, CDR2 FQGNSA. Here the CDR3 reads CASSPHQGGDTQYF. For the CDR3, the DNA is TGTGCCAGCAGCCCCCACCAGGGGGGAGATACGCAGTATTTT.

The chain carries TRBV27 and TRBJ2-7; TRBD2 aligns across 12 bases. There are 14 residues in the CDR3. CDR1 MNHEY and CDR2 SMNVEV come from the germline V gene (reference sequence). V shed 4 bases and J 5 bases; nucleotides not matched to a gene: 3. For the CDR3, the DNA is TGTGCCAGCAGTTCGACTAGCGGGAGACACGAGCAGTACTTC. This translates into CASSSTSGRHEQYF.

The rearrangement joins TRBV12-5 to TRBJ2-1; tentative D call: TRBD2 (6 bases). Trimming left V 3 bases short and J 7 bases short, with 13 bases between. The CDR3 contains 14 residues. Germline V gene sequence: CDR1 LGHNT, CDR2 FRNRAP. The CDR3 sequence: CASGFERAGNEQFF. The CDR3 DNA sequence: TGTGCTAGTGGTTTTGAAAGGGCGGGAAATGAGCAGTTCTTC.

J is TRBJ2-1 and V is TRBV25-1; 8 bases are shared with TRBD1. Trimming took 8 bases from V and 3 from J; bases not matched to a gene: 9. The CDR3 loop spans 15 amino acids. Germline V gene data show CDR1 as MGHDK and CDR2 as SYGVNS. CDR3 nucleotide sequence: TGTGCCAGCTCCCGGACAGGGATCCTCTACAATGAGCAGTTCTTC. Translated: CASSRTGILYNEQFF. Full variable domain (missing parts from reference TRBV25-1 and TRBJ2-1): EADIYQTPRYLVIGTGKKITLECSQTMGHDKMYWYQQDPGMELHLIHYSYGVNSTEKGDLSSESTVSRIRTEHFPLTLESARPSHTSQYLCASSRTGILYNEQFFGPGTRLTVL.

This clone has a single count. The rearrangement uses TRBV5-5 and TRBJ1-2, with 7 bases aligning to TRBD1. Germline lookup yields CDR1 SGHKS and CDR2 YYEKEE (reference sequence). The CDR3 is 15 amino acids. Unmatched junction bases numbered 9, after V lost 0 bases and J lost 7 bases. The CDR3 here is CASSLGDSGPLGYTF. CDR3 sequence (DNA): TGTGCCAGCAGCTTGGGGGACAGCGGCCCCCTTGGCTACACCTTC.

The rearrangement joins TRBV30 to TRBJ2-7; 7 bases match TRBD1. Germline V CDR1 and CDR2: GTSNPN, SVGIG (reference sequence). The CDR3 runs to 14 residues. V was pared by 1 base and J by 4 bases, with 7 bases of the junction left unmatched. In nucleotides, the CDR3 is TGTGCCTGGAGTGGCAAGGGGGCGCTGTACGAGCAGTACTTC. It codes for CAWSGKGALYEQYF.

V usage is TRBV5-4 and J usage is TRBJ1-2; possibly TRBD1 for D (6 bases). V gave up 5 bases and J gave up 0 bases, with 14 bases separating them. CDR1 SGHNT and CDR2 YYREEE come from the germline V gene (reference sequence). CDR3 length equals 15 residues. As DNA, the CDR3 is TGTGCCAGCAGTCCCCGGGACACGACTAACTATGGCTACACCTTC. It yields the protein CASSPRDTTNYGYTF.

The CDR3 nucleotides are TGCGCCAGCAGCCAAGCCGGGACAGTCCAATTGCCCCAGCATTTT. Translating it yields CASSQAGTVQLPQHF. V usage is TRBV4-1 and J usage is TRBJ1-5, with TRBD1 matching over 7 bases. Germline V gene lookup returns CDR1 MGHRA and CDR2 YSYEKL. V shed 1 base, J shed 9 bases, and the junction held 9 bases outside the gene matches. CDR3 length: 15 residues.

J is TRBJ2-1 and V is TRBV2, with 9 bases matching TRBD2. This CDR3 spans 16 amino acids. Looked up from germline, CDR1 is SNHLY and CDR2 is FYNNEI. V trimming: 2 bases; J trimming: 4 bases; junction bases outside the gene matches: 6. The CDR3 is CASSELGGRGYNEQFF. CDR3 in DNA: TGTGCCAGCAGTGAATTAGGCGGGAGGGGGTACAATGAGCAGTTCTTC.

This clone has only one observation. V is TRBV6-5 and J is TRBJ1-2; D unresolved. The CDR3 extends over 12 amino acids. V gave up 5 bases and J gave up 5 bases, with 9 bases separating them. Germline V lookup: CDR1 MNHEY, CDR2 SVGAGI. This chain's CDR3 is CASSPGEYGYTF. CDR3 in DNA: TGTGCCAGCAGTCCCGGGGAATATGGCTACACCTTC.

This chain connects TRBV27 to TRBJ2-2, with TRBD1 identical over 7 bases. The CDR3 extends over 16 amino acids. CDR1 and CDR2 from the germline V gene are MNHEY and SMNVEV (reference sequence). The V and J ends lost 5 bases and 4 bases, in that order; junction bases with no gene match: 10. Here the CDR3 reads CASSPRTGWFTGELFF. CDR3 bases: TGTGCCAGCAGTCCCCGGACAGGATGGTTCACCGGGGAGCTGTTTTTT.

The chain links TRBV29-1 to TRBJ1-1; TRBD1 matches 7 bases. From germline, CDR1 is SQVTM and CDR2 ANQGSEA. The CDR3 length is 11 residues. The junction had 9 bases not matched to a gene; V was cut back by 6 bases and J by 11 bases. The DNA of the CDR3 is TGCAGCGTCGGGGACAGCCTTTGGGCTTTCTTT. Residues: CSVGDSLWAFF.

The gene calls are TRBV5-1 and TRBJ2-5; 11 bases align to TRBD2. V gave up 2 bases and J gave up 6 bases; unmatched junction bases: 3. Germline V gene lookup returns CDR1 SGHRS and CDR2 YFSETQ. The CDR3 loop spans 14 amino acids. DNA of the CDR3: TGCGCCAGCAGCTTAACTAGCGGGAGTAAGACCCAGTACTTC. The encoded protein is CASSLTSGSKTQYF.

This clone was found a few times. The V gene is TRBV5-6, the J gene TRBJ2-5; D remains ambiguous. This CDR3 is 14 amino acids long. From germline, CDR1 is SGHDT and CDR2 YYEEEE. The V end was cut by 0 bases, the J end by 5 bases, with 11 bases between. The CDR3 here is CASSLGRLKETQYF. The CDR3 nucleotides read TGTGCCAGCAGCTTGGGGCGACTTAAGGAGACCCAGTACTTC.

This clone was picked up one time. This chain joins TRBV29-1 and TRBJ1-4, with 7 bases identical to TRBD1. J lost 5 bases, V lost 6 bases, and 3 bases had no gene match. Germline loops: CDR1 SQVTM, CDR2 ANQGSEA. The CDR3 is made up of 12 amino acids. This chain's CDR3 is CSVGQPNEKLFF. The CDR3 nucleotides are TGCAGCGTGGGACAGCCAAATGAAAAACTGTTTTTT.

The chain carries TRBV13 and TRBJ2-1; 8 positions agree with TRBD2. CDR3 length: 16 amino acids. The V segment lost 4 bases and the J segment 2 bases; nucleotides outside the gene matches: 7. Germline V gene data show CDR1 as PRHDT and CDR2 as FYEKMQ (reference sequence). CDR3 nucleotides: TGTGCCAGCAGCTCTGGTGGTAGCGGGACCTACAATGAGCAGTTCTTC. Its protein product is CASSSGGSGTYNEQFF.

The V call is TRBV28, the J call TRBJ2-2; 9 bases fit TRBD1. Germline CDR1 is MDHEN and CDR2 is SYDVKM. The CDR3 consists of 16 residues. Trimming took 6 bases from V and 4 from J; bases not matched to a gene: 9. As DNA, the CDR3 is TGTGCCAGCAGGGGCCCGACAGGGGGATTCACCGGGGAGCTGTTTTTT. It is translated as CASRGPTGGFTGELFF.

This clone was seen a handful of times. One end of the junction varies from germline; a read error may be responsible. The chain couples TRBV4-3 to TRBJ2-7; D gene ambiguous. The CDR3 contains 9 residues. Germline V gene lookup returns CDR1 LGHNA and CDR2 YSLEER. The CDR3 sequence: CASSWRRDF. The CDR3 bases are TGCGCCAGCAGCTGGCGACGGGACTTC.

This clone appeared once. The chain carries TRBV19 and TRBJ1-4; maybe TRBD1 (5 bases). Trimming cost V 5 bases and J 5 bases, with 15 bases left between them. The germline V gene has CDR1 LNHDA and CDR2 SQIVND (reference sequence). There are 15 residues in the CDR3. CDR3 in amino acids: CASSSVQDLNEKLFF. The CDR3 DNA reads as TGTGCCAGTAGTTCAGTACAGGACCTAAATGAAAAACTGTTTTTT. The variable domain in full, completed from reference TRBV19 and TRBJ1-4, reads DGGITQSPKYLFRKEGQNVTLSCEQNLNHDAMYWYRQDPGQGLRLIYYSQIVNDFQKGDIAEGYSVSREKKESFPLTVTSAQKNPTAFYLCASSSVQDLNEKLFFGSGTQLSVL.

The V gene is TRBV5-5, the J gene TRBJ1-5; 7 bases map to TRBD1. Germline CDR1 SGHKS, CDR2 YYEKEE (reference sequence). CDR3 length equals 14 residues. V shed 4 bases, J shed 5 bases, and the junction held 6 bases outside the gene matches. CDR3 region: CASSQGTDYQPQHF. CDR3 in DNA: TGTGCCAGCAGCCAAGGGACAGACTATCAGCCCCAGCATTTT.